These T cell receptor beta chains were read from a single sample in a study of shared clonotypes between healthy human individuals. Sequenced by immunoSEQ multiplex PCR; TCRdb stores in-frame clones only, minus some. The sample has fewer than 2.5 million clones; 93% are singletons. The material sequenced was naive CD4+ T cells from PBMCs. The receptor set was obtained from a man aged 18-30 years in good health. Some clones in this sample may be carry-over from other donors' samples. Each CDR3 is given with its conserved first and last residue. Each record gives: CDR3 protein, CDR3 DNA, V gene, clone size, J gene, D gene. D genes are given only for firm matches. Expanded clones are given a class, and other clones once, few, many or no size at all.

CDR3: CASNTIQGASPLHF
DNA: TGTGCCAGCAACACAATCCAGGGTGCTTCACCCCTCCACTTT
V: TRBV6-6
size: NA
J: TRBJ1-6
D: NA

CDR3: CASGPGGGTNEKLFF
DNA: TGTGCCAGCGGCCCAGGGGGGGGAACTAATGAAAAACTGTTTTTT
V: TRBV6-5
size: NA
J: TRBJ1-4
D: TRBD1

CDR3: CSVGKTSVAYNEQFF
DNA: TGCAGCGTTGGGAAAACTAGCGTAGCATACAATGAGCAGTTCTTC
V: TRBV29-1
size: NA
J: TRBJ2-1
D: TRBD2

CDR3: CASDEGNQETQYF
DNA: TGTGCCAGCGATGAGGGGAACCAAGAGACCCAGTACTTC
V: TRBV9
size: NA
J: TRBJ2-5
D: NA

CDR3: CASSDGYGRGGYNEQFF
DNA: TGTGCCAGCAGTGATGGATACGGTCGGGGAGGGTACAATGAGCAGTTCTTC
V: TRBV6-1
size: NA
J: TRBJ2-1
D: TRBD2

CDR3: CSVEDRGIYNEQFF
DNA: TGCAGCGTTGAAGATCGCGGAATTTACAATGAGCAGTTCTTC
V: TRBV29-1
size: NA
J: TRBJ2-1
D: NA

CDR3: CASSLKADTQYF
DNA: TGCGCCAGCAGCTTGAAAGCAGATACGCAGTATTTT
V: TRBV5-1
size: once
J: TRBJ2-3
D: NA

CDR3: CASSHQYYGYTF
DNA: TGTGCCAGTAGTCACCAGTACTATGGCTACACCTTC
V: TRBV19
size: NA
J: TRBJ1-2
D: NA

CDR3: CASSLAAGVSYGYTF
DNA: TGTGCCAGCAGCTTAGCGGCGGGGGTTAGCTATGGCTACACCTTC
V: TRBV7-2
size: NA
J: TRBJ1-2
D: NA

CDR3: CASSIWASGRGDTQYF
DNA: TGTGCCAGTAGTATTTGGGCTAGCGGGAGGGGAGATACGCAGTATTTT
V: TRBV19
size: NA
J: TRBJ2-3
D: TRBD2

CDR3: CASSFFSSVDGELFF
DNA: TGTGCCAGCAGCTTCTTTTCTAGCGTGGACGGGGAGCTGTTTTTT
V: TRBV7-2
size: once
J: TRBJ2-2
D: NA

CDR3: CSVDKGAVNTEAFF
DNA: TGCAGCGTTGATAAAGGGGCCGTGAACACTGAAGCTTTCTTT
V: TRBV29-1
size: once
J: TRBJ1-1
D: NA

CDR3: CASSLAVVPLYEQYF
DNA: TGTGCCAGCAGCTTAGCTGTGGTGCCCCTCTACGAGCAGTACTTC
V: TRBV7-9
size: NA
J: TRBJ2-7
D: NA

CDR3: CASSPRDRLGGYTF
DNA: TGTGCCAGCAGTCCCCGGGACAGGCTTGGCGGCTACACCTTC
V: TRBV25-1
size: NA
J: TRBJ1-2
D: TRBD1

CDR3: CASRSGQRPNYGYTF
DNA: TGTGCCAGCAGGTCGGGACAGCGGCCTAACTATGGCTACACCTTC
V: TRBV28
size: once
J: TRBJ1-2
D: TRBD1

CDR3: CASSLVSIRSSYEQYF
DNA: TGTGCCAGCAGCTTAGTGAGCATCAGGAGCTCCTACGAGCAGTACTTC
V: TRBV7-6
size: NA
J: TRBJ2-7
D: NA

CDR3: CASSFGTAAGYTF
DNA: TGCGCCAGCAGCTTTGGGACAGCGGCTGGCTACACCTTC
V: TRBV5-1
size: few
J: TRBJ1-2
D: TRBD1